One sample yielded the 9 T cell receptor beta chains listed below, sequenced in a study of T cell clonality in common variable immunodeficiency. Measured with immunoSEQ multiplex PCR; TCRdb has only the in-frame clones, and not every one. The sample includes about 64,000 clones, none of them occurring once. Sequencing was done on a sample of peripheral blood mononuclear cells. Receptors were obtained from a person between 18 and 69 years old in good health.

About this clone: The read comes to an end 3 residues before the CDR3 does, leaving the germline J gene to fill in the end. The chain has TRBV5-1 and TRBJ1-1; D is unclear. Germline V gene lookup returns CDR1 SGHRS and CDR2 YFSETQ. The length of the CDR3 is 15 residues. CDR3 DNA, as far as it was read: TGCGCCAGCAGCTCAGGAGGTAGCGATACTTACGAG. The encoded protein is CASSSGGSDTYE. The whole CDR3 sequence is CASSSGGSDTYEAFF.

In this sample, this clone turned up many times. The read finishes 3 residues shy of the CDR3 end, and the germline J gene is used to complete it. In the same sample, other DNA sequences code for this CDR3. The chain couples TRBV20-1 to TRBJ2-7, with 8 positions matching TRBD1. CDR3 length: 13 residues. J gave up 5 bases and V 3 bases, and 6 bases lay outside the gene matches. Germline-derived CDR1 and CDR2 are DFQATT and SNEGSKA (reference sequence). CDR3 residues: CSASVRQGNEQYF. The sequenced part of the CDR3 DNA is TGCAGTGCTAGCGTACGACAGGGGAACGAG.

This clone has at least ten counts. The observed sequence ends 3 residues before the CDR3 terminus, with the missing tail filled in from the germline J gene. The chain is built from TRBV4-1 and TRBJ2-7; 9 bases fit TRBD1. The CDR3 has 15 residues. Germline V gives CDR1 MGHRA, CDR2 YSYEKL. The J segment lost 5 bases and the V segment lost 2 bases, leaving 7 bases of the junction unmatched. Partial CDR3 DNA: TGCGCCAGCAGCCAACGGACAGGGGCGAGAGACGAG. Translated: CASSQRTGARDE. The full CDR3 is CASSQRTGARDEQYF.

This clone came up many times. CDR3 amino acids: CASSPGTSGGYNEQFF. CDR3 DNA (partial): TGCGCCAGCAGCCCCGGGACTAGCGGGGGGTACAATGAG. The genes are TRBV5-1 and TRBJ2-1; 15 bases match TRBD2. The CDR3 goes on 3 residues after the read ends, and that part is filled in from the germline J gene. The CDR3 has 16 amino acids. V gave up 4 bases and J gave up 4 bases; unmatched junction bases: 3. Germline V lookup: CDR1 SGHRS, CDR2 YFSETQ.

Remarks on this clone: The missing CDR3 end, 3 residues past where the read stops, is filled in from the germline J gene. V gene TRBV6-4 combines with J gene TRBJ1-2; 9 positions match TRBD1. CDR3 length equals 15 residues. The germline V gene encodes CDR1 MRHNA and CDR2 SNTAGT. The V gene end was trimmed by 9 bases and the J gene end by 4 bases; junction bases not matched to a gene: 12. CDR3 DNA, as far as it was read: TGTGCCAGGATCCGGGACAGGGAGTTTTCCTATGGC. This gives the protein CARIRDREFSYG. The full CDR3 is CARIRDREFSYGYTF.

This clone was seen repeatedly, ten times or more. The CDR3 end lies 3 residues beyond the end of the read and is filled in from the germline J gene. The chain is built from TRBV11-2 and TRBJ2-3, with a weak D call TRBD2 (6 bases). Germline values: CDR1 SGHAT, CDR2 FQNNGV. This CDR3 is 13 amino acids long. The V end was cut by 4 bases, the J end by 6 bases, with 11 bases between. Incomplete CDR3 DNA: TGTGCCAGCAGCTACCTAGCGCTTGATACG. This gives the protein CASSYLALDT. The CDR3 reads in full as CASSYLALDTQYF.

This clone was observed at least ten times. The CDR3: CASSLPLIRDRETYEQYF. The covered CDR3 bases are TGCGCCAGCAGTCTACCTTTGATTCGGGACAGGGAGACGTACGAG. V is TRBV23-1 and J is TRBJ2-7; 9 nucleotides agree with TRBD1. With the read ending 3 residues before the CDR3 end, the germline J gene is used to fill in that end. TRBV23-1 is an ORF, with its function uncertain. The V and J ends lost 4 bases and 4 bases, in that order; junction bases with no gene match: 17. The CDR3 is made up of 18 amino acids.

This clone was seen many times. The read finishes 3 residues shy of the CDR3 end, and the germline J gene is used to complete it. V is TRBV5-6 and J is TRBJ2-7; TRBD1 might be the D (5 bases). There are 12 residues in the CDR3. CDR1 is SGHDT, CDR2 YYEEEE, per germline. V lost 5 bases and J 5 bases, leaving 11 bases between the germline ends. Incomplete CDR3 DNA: TGTGCCAGCAGGGGAAGGGGCGACGAG. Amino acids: CASRGRGDE. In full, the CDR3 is CASRGRGDEQYF.

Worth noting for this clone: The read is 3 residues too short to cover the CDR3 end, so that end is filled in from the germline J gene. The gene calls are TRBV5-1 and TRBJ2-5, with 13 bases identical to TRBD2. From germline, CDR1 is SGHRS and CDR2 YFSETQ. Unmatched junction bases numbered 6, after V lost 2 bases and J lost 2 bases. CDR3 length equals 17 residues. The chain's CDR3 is CASSFGGGLAGQETQYF. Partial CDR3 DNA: TGCGCCAGCAGCTTTGGCGGGGGACTAGCGGGGCAAGAGACC.